This T cell receptor beta chain was recorded in a study of a mutant IDH1 vaccine in newly diagnosed glioma. Looking at the study overall: Sex among treated patients split approximately 62% male, about 38% female; mean age was about 43 years. The earlier regimen, radiotherapy, temozolomide, or both, was most often both. Overall study findings and caveats: Altogether, approximately 93% of patients exhibited vaccine-induced immune responses.

To note about this clone: What it binds is unknown.

Only in-frame clones appear in the TCRdb table, and some are missing; sequencing was by immunoSEQ multiplex PCR. The table has roughly 60,000 clones, 74% seen once; the top ten hold around 4.5%. Germline V gives CDR1 LNHDA, CDR2 SQIVND (reference sequence). The length of the CDR3 is 16 residues. Deletions cut 1 base from V and 4 bases from J, with 17 bases between. Time point reported: week 35, safety follow-up. Alongside topical imiquimod, each dose of vaccine comprised 300 ug of mutant IDH1 20-mer peptide. New WHO grade 3 or 4 astrocytomas that were IDH1-mutant and ATRX-lost occurred in the donors. The clonotype originates from a man aged 50 to 60 with glioma. The material sequenced was PBMCs, taken from a glioma patient whose treatment included an IDH1 peptide vaccine. The gene calls are TRBV19 and TRBJ2-7, with a tentative D call TRBD1 (6 bases). CDR3 sequence reads: CASSIARTVRSYEQYF. CDR3 bases: TGTGCCAGTAGTATAGCCAGGACAGTGAGGTCGTACGAGCAGTACTTC.